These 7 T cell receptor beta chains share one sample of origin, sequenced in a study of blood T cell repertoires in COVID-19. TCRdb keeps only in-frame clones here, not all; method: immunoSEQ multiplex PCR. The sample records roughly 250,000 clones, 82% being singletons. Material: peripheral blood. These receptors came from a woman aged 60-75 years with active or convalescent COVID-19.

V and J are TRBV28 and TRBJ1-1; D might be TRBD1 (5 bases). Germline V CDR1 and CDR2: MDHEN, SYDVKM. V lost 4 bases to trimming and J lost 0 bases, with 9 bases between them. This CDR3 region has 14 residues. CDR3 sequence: CASSSTGLNTEAFF. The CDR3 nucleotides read TGTGCCAGCAGTTCCACAGGACTGAACACTGAAGCTTTCTTT.

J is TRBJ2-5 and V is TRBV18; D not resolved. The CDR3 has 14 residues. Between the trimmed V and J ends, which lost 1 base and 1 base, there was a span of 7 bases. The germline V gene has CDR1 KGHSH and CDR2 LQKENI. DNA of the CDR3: TGTGCCAGCTCACCACAGAACAGCCAAGAGACCCAGTACTTC. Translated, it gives CASSPQNSQETQYF. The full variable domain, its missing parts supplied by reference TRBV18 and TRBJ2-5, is NAGVMQNPRHLVRRRGQEARLRCSPMKGHSHVYWYRQLPEEGLKFMVYLQKENIIDESGMPKERFSAEFPKEGPSILRIQQVVRGDSAAYFCASSPQNSQETQYFGPGTRLLVL.

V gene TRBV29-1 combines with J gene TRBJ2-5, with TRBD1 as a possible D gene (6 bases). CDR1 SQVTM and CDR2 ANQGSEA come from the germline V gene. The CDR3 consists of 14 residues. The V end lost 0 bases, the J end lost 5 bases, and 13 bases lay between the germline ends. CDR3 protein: CSVEEGARGETQYF. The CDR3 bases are TGCAGCGTTGAAGAGGGGGCTCGAGGGGAGACCCAGTACTTC.

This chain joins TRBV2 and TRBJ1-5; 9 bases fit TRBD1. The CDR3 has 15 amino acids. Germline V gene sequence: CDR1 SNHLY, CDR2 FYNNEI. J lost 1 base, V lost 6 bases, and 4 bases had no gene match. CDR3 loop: CASSLDRGSNQPQHF. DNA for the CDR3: TGTGCCAGCAGCTTAGACAGGGGGAGCAATCAGCCCCAGCATTTT.

DNA for the CDR3: TGTGCCAGCAGCGTAGAGGGGGTCGGCTACACCTTC. Its translation: CASSVEGVGYTF. The rearrangement uses TRBV9 and TRBJ1-2; weak D call: TRBD1 (6 bases). The germline V and J ends were trimmed by 0 bases and 8 bases, with 8 bases remaining between them. Germline V gene sequence: CDR1 SGDLS, CDR2 YYNGEE. The CDR3 is 12 amino acids.

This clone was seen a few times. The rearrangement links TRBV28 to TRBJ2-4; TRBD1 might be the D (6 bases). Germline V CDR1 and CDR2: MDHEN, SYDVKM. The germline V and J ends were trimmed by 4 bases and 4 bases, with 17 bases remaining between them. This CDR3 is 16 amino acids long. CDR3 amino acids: CASSSDRRKMKNIQYF. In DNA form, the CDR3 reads TGTGCCAGCAGTTCAGACAGGCGAAAAATGAAAAACATTCAGTACTTC.

DNA of the CDR3: TGTGCCAGCAGCAATCCTTATGGCTACACCTTC. It yields the protein CASSNPYGYTF. The chain links TRBV7-9 to TRBJ1-2; D not certain. V lost 5 bases to trimming and J lost 5 bases, with 6 bases between them. This CDR3 is 11 amino acids long. Germline V lookup: CDR1 SEHNR, CDR2 FQNEAQ (reference sequence).